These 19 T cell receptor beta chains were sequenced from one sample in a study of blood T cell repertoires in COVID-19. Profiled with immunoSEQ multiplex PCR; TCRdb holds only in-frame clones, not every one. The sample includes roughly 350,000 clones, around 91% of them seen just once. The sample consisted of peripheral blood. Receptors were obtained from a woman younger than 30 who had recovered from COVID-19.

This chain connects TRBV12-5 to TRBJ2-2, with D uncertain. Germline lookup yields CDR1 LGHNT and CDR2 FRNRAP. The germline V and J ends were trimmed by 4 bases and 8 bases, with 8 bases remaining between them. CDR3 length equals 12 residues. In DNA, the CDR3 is TGTGCTAGTGGTTGGGTTGCGGGGGAGCTGTTTTTT. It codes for CASGWVAGELFF.

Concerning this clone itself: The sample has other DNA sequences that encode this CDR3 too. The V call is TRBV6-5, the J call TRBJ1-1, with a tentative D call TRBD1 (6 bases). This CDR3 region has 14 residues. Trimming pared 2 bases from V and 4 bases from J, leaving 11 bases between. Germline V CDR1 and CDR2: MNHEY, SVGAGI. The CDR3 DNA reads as TGTGCCAGCAGTTACGGTCAGGGGTCCACTGAAGCTTTCTTT. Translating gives CASSYGQGSTEAFF.

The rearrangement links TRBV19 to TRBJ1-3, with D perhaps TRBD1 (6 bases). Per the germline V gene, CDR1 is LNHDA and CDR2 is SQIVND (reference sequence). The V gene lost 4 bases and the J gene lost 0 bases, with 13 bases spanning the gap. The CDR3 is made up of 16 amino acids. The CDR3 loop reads CASSTSGQISGNTIYF. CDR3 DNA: TGTGCCAGTAGTACTAGCGGACAGATCTCTGGAAACACCATATATTTT.

CDR3 bases: TGCGCCAGCAGCCGATCACTAGCCCCTCCTAGGTTCTTC. Amino acid sequence: CASSRSLAPPRFF. The J gene is TRBJ2-1, the V gene TRBV4-1, with a tentative D call TRBD2 (6 bases). Trimming shortened V by 4 bases and J by 15 bases, and 19 bases separated the two germline ends. The CDR3 length is 13 residues. In germline, CDR1 is MGHRA, CDR2 YSYEKL.

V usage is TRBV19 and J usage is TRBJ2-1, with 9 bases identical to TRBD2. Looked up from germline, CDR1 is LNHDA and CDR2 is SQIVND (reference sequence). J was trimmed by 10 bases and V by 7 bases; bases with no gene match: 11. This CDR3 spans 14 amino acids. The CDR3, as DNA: TGTGCCAGTATGCCGGGACTAGCATTAGGGGAGCAGTTCTTC. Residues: CASMPGLALGEQFF.

CDR3 protein: CASSLIREGGYTF. The DNA of the CDR3 is TGTGCCAGCAGTTTAATCCGGGAGGGTGGCTACACCTTC. This chain links TRBV27 with TRBJ1-2; no clear D gene. V shed 2 bases and J shed 7 bases, with 11 bases lying between them. Per germline, CDR1 MNHEY and CDR2 SMNVEV (reference sequence). The CDR3 is 13 residues long.

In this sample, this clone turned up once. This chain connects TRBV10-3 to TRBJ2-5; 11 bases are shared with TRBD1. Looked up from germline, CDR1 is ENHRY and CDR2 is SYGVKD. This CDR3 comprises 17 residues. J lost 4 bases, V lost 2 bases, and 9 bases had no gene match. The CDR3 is CAISEIGQGALGETQYF. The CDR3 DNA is TGTGCCATCAGTGAGATCGGACAGGGGGCTTTGGGAGAGACCCAGTACTTC.

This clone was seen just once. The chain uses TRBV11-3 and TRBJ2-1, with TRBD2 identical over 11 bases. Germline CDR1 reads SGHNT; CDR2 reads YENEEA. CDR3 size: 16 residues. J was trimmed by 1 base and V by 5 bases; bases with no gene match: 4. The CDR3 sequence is CASSQTSGESYNEQFF. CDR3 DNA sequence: TGTGCCAGCAGCCAGACTAGCGGGGAGTCCTACAATGAGCAGTTCTTC.

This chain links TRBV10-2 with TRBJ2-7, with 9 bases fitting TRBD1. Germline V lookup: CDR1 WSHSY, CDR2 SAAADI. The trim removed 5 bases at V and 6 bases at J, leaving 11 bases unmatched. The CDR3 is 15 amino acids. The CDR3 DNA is TGCGCCAGCAGTTCTACAGGGGGCGGGCGGGGCGAGCAGTACGTC. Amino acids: CASSSTGGGRGEQYV.

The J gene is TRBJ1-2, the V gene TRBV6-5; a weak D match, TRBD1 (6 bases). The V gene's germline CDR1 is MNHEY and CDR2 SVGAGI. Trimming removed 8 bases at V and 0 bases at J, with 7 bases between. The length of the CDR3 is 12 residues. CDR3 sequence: CASAGANYGYTF. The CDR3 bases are TGTGCCAGCGCAGGGGCTAACTATGGCTACACCTTC.

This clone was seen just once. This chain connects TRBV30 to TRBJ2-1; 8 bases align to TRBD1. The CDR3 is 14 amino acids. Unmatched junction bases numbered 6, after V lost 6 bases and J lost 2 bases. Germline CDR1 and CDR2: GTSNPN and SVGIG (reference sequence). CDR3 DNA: TGTGCCTGTACGGACAGGGTTACCTACAATGAGCAGTTCTTC. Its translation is CACTDRVTYNEQFF.

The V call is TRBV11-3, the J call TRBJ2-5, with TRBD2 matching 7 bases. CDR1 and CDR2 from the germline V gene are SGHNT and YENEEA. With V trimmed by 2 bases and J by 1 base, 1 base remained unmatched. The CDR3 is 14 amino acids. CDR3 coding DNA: TGTGCCAGCAGCTTAACTAGCGTCCAAGAGACCCAGTACTTC. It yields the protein CASSLTSVQETQYF.

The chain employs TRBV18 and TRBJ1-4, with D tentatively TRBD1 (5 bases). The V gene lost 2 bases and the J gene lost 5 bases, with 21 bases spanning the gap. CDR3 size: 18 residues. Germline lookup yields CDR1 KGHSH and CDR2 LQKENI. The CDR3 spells CASSPDQGRTKGNEKLFF. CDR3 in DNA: TGTGCCAGCTCACCAGACCAGGGACGGACTAAAGGGAATGAAAAACTGTTTTTT.

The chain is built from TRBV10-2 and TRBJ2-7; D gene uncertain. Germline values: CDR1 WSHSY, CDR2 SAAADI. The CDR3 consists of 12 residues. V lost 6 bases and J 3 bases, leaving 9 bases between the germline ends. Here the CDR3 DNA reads TGCGCCAGCAGAGAACTTCACTACGAGCAGTACGTC. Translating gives CASRELHYEQYV.

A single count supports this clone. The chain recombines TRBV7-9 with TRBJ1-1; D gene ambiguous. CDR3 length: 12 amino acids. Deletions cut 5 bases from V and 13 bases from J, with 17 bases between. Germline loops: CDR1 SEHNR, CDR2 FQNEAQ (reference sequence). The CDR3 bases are TGTGCCAGCAGCGCCGGCGACGGGATAGGTTTCTTT. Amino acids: CASSAGDGIGFF.

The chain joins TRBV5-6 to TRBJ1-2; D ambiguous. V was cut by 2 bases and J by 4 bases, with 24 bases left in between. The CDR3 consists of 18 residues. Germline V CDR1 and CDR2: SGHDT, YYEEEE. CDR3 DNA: TGTGCCAGCAGCTTATTTTCCGTGGCCTTCCCGGGAGGCTATGGCTACACCTTC. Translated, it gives CASSLFSVAFPGGYGYTF.

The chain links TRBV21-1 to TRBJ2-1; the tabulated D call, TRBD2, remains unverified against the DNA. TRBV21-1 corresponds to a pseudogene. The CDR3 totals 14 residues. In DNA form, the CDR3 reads TGTGCCAGCAGCGAAGCGGGAGGGGCCCCTGAGCAGTTCTTC. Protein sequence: CASSEAGGAPEQFF.

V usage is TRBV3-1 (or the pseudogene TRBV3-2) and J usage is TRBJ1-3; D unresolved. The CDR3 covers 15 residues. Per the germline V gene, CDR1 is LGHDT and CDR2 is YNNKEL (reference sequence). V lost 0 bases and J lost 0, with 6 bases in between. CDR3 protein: CASSQDTYSGNTIYF. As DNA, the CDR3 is TGTGCCAGCAGCCAAGACACCTACTCTGGAAACACCATATATTTT.

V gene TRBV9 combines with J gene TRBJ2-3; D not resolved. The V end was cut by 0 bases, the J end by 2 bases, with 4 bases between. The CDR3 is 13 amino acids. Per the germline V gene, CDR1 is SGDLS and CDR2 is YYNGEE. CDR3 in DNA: TGTGCCAGCAGCGTAGCCAACACAGATACGCAGTATTTT. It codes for CASSVANTDTQYF.